The 19 T cell receptor beta chains below come from one sample, sequenced in a study of Graves' ophthalmopathy and Graves' hyperthyroidism. RNA transcripts yielded amplified TCR beta CDR3 regions. HTBI-primed RT-PCR formed the first round, and a multiplex PCR formed the second. MiXCR, run by TCRdb on the multiplex PCR reads, gives a single entry per CDR3 protein. The sample lists under 350,000 distinct CDR3 sequences, 15% to 20% occurring once. The sample consisted of peripheral blood. These receptors all come from an adult man with Graves' ophthalmopathy.

V usage is TRBV6-2 or TRBV6-3 and J usage is TRBJ2-5, with D possibly being TRBD1 (6 bases). V lost 7 bases, J lost 2 bases, and 14 bases lay in between. Germline assignment: CDR1 MNHEY and CDR2 SVGEGT. This CDR3 contains 14 residues. The DNA for the CDR3 is TGTGCCAGCACCCATTACGGACAGCAAGAGACCCAGTACTTC. Protein product: CASTHYGQQETQYF.

The V and J genes are TRBV6-2 or TRBV6-3 and TRBJ2-7; 8 nucleotides align to TRBD1. The CDR3 totals 15 residues. Germline trimming cut 5 bases from V and 2 bases from J; bases unmatched to any gene: 8. Germline V gene data show CDR1 as MNHEY and CDR2 as SVGEGT. CDR3: CASSQGQVSTYEQYF. The CDR3 bases are TGTGCCAGCAGTCAGGGACAGGTCTCTACCTACGAGCAGTACTTC.

At least ten counts were recorded for this clonotype. The rearrangement uses TRBV14 and TRBJ2-7, with D unclear. There are 12 residues in the CDR3. V lost 6 bases and J 1 base, leaving 7 bases between the germline ends. In germline, CDR1 is SGHDN, CDR2 FVKESK. CDR3 residues: CASSRLSYEQYF. CDR3 bases: TGTGCCAGCAGTCGTCTATCCTACGAGCAGTACTTC.

J is TRBJ1-5 and V is TRBV6-1, with D hard to call. Germline-derived CDR1 and CDR2 are MNHNS and SASEGT. With 7 bases removed from V and 5 bases from J, the gap between germline ends came to 12 bases. The CDR3 length is 13 residues. CDR3 bases: TGTGCCAGCACCGTGGCCCCGTATCAGCCCCAGCATTTT. It yields the protein CASTVAPYQPQHF.

At least ten counts were recorded for this clonotype. The rearrangement links TRBV2 to TRBJ2-7, with a possible D match to TRBD2 (6 bases). Germline V gene data show CDR1 as SNHLY and CDR2 as FYNNEI. Trimming removed 6 bases at V and 2 bases at J, with 14 bases between. This CDR3 has 14 residues. The CDR3 coding sequence is TGTGCCAGCAGGCCCTTGGTAGCGGCCTACGAGCAGTACTTC. It codes for CASRPLVAAYEQYF.

This clonotype occurred many times. The chain couples TRBV20-1 to TRBJ1-1, with D unclear. The CDR3 covers 10 residues. Germline V gene data show CDR1 as DFQATT and CDR2 as SNEGSKA (reference sequence). CDR3 residues: CSLGRVSAFF. The CDR3 nucleotides read TGCAGCCTGGGGAGGGTTTCAGCTTTCTTT.

This clonotype was seen many times. This chain uses TRBV11-2 with TRBJ1-2; D unclear. Germline V CDR1 and CDR2: SGHAT, FQNNGV. With 2 bases removed from V and 6 bases from J, the gap between germline ends came to 7 bases. This CDR3 has 12 residues. The CDR3: CASSLWGDGYTF. CDR3 DNA: TGTGCCAGCAGCTTATGGGGAGATGGCTACACCTTC. The whole variable domain, remainder taken from reference TRBV11-2 and TRBJ1-2, is EAGVAQSPRYKIIEKRQSVAFWCNPISGHATLYWYQQILGQGPKLLIQFQNNGVVDDSQLPKDRFSAERLKGVDSTLKIQPAKLEDSAVYLCASSLWGDGYTFGSGTRLTVV.

This clonotype was observed many times. This chain joins TRBV30 and TRBJ1-6; TRBD1 matches 8 bases. The CDR3 loop spans 13 amino acids. From germline, CDR1 is GTSNPN and CDR2 SVGIG (reference sequence). Germline trimming cut 4 bases from V and 10 bases from J; bases unmatched to any gene: 6. CDR3 amino acids: CAWTKDRESPLHF. CDR3 nucleotide sequence: TGTGCCTGGACTAAGGACAGGGAATCACCCCTCCACTTT.

Only a few counts were recorded for this clonotype. The rearrangement joins TRBV2 to TRBJ2-5; 13 nucleotides agree with TRBD2. CDR1 is SNHLY and CDR2 is FYNNEI in the germline V gene. V dropped 0 bases and J dropped 5; count of bases not matched to a gene: 6. CDR3 length: 17 residues. CDR3 loop: CASSEATSGGARETQYF. In nucleotides, the CDR3 is TGTGCCAGCAGTGAAGCAACTAGCGGGGGGGCCCGGGAGACCCAGTACTTC.

The gene calls are TRBV24-1 and TRBJ1-5, with D perhaps TRBD1 (6 bases). From germline, CDR1 is KGHDR and CDR2 SFDVKD. CDR3 size: 13 residues. V gave up 5 bases and J gave up 6 bases, with 10 bases separating them. CDR3 sequence: CATSGGRSQPQHF. CDR3 sequence (DNA): TGTGCCACCAGTGGGGGGCGGTCTCAGCCCCAGCATTTT.

This clonotype appeared many times. V usage is TRBV6-6 and J usage is TRBJ2-7; D is unresolved. The V end was cut by 5 bases, the J end by 3 bases, with 8 bases between. CDR1 is MNHNY, CDR2 SVGAGI, per germline (reference sequence). CDR3 length: 12 residues. The CDR3 sequence is CASSIEVYEQYF. DNA of the CDR3: TGTGCCAGCAGTATAGAAGTCTACGAGCAGTACTTC.

This clonotype was seen repeatedly, ten times or more. This chain joins TRBV5-1 and TRBJ1-2; unclear D gene. CDR3 length: 12 amino acids. Between the trimmed V and J ends, which lost 0 bases and 8 bases, there was a span of 8 bases. Germline V gene data show CDR1 as SGHRS and CDR2 as YFSETQ. The CDR3: CASSLEGIGYTF. The CDR3 coding sequence is TGCGCCAGCAGCTTGGAGGGTATAGGCTACACCTTC.

About this clonotype itself: No conserved phenylalanine or tryptophan ends this CDR3, so it is likely a read error. The rearrangement uses TRBV18 and TRBJ1-1, with D hard to call. The germline CDR1 and CDR2 sequences are KGHSH and LQKENI. This CDR3 comprises 12 residues. The V gene lost 4 bases and the J gene lost 4 bases, with 7 bases spanning the gap. The CDR3 loop is CASSRTGTEAFS. CDR3 DNA: TGTGCCAGCTCACGAACCGGCACTGAAGCTTTCTCT.

Worth noting for this clonotype: No conserved phenylalanine or tryptophan ends this CDR3, so it is likely a read error. V and J are TRBV28 and TRBJ2-2, with D perhaps being TRBD1 or TRBD2 (5 bases each). CDR1 is MDHEN, CDR2 SYDVKM, per germline. The V end was cut by 3 bases, the J end by 6 bases, with 11 bases between. The CDR3 runs to 14 residues. For the CDR3, the DNA is TGTGCCAGCAGTTTCGGGACCCCTGCCGGGGAGCTGTTTCTT. This gives the protein CASSFGTPAGELFL.

The J gene is TRBJ2-2, the V gene TRBV6-5, with TRBD2 matching 11 bases. The length of the CDR3 is 16 residues. Germline trimming cut 6 bases from V and 3 bases from J; bases unmatched to any gene: 6. The V gene's germline CDR1 is MNHEY and CDR2 SVGAGI. CDR3: CASRSSGLADTGELFF. The CDR3 DNA is TGTGCCAGCAGGTCCTCGGGACTAGCGGACACCGGGGAGCTGTTTTTT.

This clonotype was observed many times. The chain is built from TRBV5-1 and TRBJ1-3; D unresolved. V was clipped by 3 bases and J by 0 bases, with 13 bases between them. The CDR3 is made up of 16 amino acids. CDR1 SGHRS and CDR2 YFSETQ come from the germline V gene. CDR3 nucleotide sequence: TGCGCCAGCAGCTCGGGAATTAGGAACTCTGGAAACACCATATATTTT. As protein: CASSSGIRNSGNTIYF.

This clonotype was seen at least ten times. The chain recombines TRBV5-1 with TRBJ2-5; TRBD2 agrees at 13 bases. Unmatched junction bases numbered 7, after V lost 1 base and J lost 4 bases. The CDR3 is 17 amino acids. Germline values: CDR1 SGHRS, CDR2 YFSETQ. In DNA, the CDR3 is TGCGCCAGCAGCTTGCCGCGGACTAGCGGGAGCGGAGAGACCCAGTACTTC. Protein sequence: CASSLPRTSGSGETQYF.

This clonotype was picked up many times. The chain links TRBV3-1 to TRBJ1-1, with a possible D match to TRBD1 (6 bases). CDR1 LGHDT and CDR2 YNNKEL come from the germline V gene (reference sequence). The CDR3 is 15 residues long. V lost 1 base to trimming and J lost 6 bases, with 15 bases between them. DNA for the CDR3: TGTGCCAGCAGCCAAGGGATCAGGGGCAGCGCTGAAGCTTTCTTT. Translated: CASSQGIRGSAEAFF. Full variable domain (outside the CDR3, taken from reference TRBV3-1 and TRBJ1-1): DTAVSQTPKYLVTQMGNDKSIKCEQNLGHDTMYWYKQDSKKFLKIMFSYNNKELIINETVPNRFSPKSPDKAHLNLHINSLELGDSAVYFCASSQGIRGSAEAFFGQGTRLTVV.

This clonotype was seen ten or more times. The rearrangement joins TRBV27 to TRBJ2-7; tentative D call: TRBD2 (6 bases). Deletions cut 8 bases from V and 2 bases from J, with 19 bases between. The CDR3 runs 15 residues. The germline CDR1 and CDR2 sequences are MNHEY and SMNVEV (reference sequence). The CDR3 nucleotides read TGTGCCAGCCGCGCGGGCGGGGTCATCCCCTACGAGCAGTACTTC. Amino acid sequence: CASRAGGVIPYEQYF.